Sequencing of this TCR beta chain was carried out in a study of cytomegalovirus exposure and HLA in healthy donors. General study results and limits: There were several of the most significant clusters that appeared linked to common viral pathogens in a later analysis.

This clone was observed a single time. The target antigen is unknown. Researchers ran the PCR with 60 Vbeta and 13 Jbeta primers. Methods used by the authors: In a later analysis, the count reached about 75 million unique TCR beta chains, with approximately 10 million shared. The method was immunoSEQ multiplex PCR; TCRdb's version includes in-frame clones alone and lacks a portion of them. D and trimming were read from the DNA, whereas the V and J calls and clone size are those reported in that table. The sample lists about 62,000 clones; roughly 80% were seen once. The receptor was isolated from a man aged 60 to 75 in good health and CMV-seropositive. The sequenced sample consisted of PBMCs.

This CDR3 is CASSESSHSPLHF. The CDR3 DNA sequence: TGTGCCAGCAGTGAATCTTCCCATTCACCCCTCCACTTT. This sequence joins TRBV25-1 and TRBJ1-6; D uncertain. Trimming pared 1 base from V and 8 bases from J, leaving 6 bases between. The CDR3 contains 13 residues. The germline V gene has CDR1 MGHDK and CDR2 SYGVNS.